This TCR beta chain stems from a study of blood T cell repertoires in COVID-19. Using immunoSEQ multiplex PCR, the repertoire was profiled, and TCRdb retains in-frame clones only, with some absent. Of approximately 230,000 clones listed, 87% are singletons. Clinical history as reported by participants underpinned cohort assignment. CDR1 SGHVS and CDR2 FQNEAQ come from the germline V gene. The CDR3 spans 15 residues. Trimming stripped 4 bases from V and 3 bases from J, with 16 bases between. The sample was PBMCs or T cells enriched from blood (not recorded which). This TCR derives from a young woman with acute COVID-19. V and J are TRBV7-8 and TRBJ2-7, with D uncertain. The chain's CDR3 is CASSSLGVGFYEQYF. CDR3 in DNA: TGTGCCAGCAGCTCCCTCGGAGTTGGCTTCTACGAGCAGTACTTC.